Each of the 17 T cell receptor beta chains below was sequenced from the same sample in a study of cytomegalovirus exposure and HLA in healthy donors. PCR employed 60 Vbeta and 13 Jbeta primers. The protocol was immunoSEQ multiplex PCR, while the TCRdb copy is restricted to in-frame clones and leaves out a portion. The data show around 190,000 clones, with 70% to 80% seen just once and around 2.5% held by the top ten. Source material: PBMCs. These receptors were obtained from a man between 60 and 70 years old in good health and CMV-seronegative.

The genes are TRBV5-6 and TRBJ1-5; unclear D gene. Germline V gene sequence: CDR1 SGHDT, CDR2 YYEEEE. Trimming shortened V by 4 bases and J by 9 bases, and 20 bases separated the two germline ends. There are 15 residues in the CDR3. For the CDR3, the DNA is TGTGCCAGCAGCCCGGGAACTGCCCTGTTGGGGCCCCAGCATTTT. Its protein product is CASSPGTALLGPQHF.

V usage is TRBV4-1 and J usage is TRBJ1-4; D is ambiguous. From germline, CDR1 is MGHRA and CDR2 YSYEKL. V was cut by 8 bases and J by 5 bases, with 9 bases left in between. There are 12 residues in the CDR3. The CDR3 DNA follows: TGCGCCAGCTCCCCGGGAAATGAAAAACTGTTTTTT. Protein sequence: CASSPGNEKLFF.

V and J are TRBV5-3 and TRBJ1-5; no reliable D call. TRBV5-3 is an open reading frame whose function is uncertain. This CDR3 contains 17 residues. V shed 3 bases and J shed 5 bases, with 21 bases lying between them. This CDR3 is CARSSSHKEGQDQPQHF. CDR3 DNA sequence: TGTGCCAGAAGCTCCTCTCATAAGGAGGGTCAGGATCAGCCCCAGCATTTT.

This sequence joins TRBV28 and TRBJ2-1; 12 bases agree with TRBD2. The germline V gene encodes CDR1 MDHEN and CDR2 SYDVKM. The CDR3 is made up of 19 amino acids. The V and J ends lost 7 bases and 4 bases, in that order; junction bases with no gene match: 17. CDR3 DNA: TGTGCCAGCATCCCCGGGAATCCTAGCGGGAGGGCCTCGTACAATGAGCAGTTCTTC. Translating gives CASIPGNPSGRASYNEQFF. Full variable domain (remainder filled in from reference TRBV28 and TRBJ2-1): DVKVTQSSRYLVKRTGEKVFLECVQDMDHENMFWYRQDPGLGLRLIYFSYDVKMKEKGDIPEGYSVSREKKERFSLILESASTNQTSMYLCASIPGNPSGRASYNEQFFGPGTRLTVL.

This clone was picked up a small number of times. The V gene is TRBV10-3, the J gene TRBJ2-2; D call uncertain. CDR1 and CDR2 (germline): ENHRY, SYGVKD. The CDR3 is made up of 12 amino acids. The germline V and J ends were trimmed by 3 bases and 6 bases, with 5 bases remaining between them. The CDR3 sequence is CAISDFAGELFF. The CDR3, as DNA: TGTGCCATCAGTGACTTTGCCGGGGAGCTGTTTTTT.

The V gene is TRBV5-1, the J gene TRBJ1-6; D perhaps matches TRBD1 (5 bases). The CDR3 is 14 residues long. Germline lookup yields CDR1 SGHRS and CDR2 YFSETQ. The V end was cut by 2 bases, the J end by 7 bases, with 10 bases between. The CDR3 DNA is TGCGCCAGCAGCTTAGGAGACAGCAATTCACCCCTCCACTTT. It translates to CASSLGDSNSPLHF.

The chain couples TRBV6-1 to TRBJ2-5, with D possibly TRBD1 on 7 matching bases. The CDR3 has 16 amino acids. Per the germline V gene, CDR1 is MNHNS and CDR2 is SASEGT. V was pared by 2 bases and J by 5 bases, with 18 bases between. The CDR3 DNA sequence: TGTGCCAGCAGTGAATCCGGCAGGGGGGCTGGGGAGACCCAGTACTTC. Translation: CASSESGRGAGETQYF.

The CDR3 sequence is CASSPGGAGETQYF. In DNA form, the CDR3 reads TGCGCCAGCAGCCCCGGGGGGGCCGGAGAGACCCAGTACTTC. The chain carries TRBV5-1 and TRBJ2-5; TRBD2 matches at 8 bases. V lost 4 bases, J lost 4 bases, and 6 bases stayed unmatched. CDR1 is SGHRS and CDR2 is YFSETQ in the germline V gene. The CDR3 consists of 14 residues.

A few counts support this clone. V is TRBV4-3 and J is TRBJ2-3, with TRBD2 matching 8 bases. With V trimmed by 1 base and J by 6 bases, 9 bases remained unmatched. The CDR3 has 16 residues. CDR1 and CDR2 (germline): LGHNA, YSLEER. CDR3: CASSQGLGSGSDTQYF. The DNA of the CDR3 is TGCGCCAGCAGCCAAGGGCTAGGAAGCGGGAGTGATACGCAGTATTTT.

The chain employs TRBV7-2 and TRBJ2-7; 12 bases map to TRBD2. The CDR3 is 16 residues long. V shed 1 base, J shed 3 bases, and the junction held 4 bases outside the gene matches. Germline loops: CDR1 SGHTA, CDR2 FQGNSA. CDR3 loop: CASSLDLAGGGYEQYF. In nucleotides, the CDR3 is TGTGCCAGCAGCTTAGATCTAGCGGGAGGGGGCTACGAGCAGTACTTC.

The chain has TRBV6-5 and TRBJ2-3, with 8 bases matching TRBD1. The J segment lost 0 bases and the V segment lost 5 bases, leaving 4 bases of the junction unmatched. This CDR3 is built from 15 residues. CDR1 and CDR2 (germline): MNHEY, SVGAGI. The CDR3 nucleotides are TGTGCCAGCAGTCGGGACAGGATTAGCACAGATACGCAGTATTTT. Translating gives CASSRDRISTDTQYF.

The V gene is TRBV6-5, the J gene TRBJ1-1, with 7 bases that match TRBD1. The CDR3 totals 13 residues. Per germline, CDR1 MNHEY and CDR2 SVGAGI. V shed 6 bases and J 10 bases; nucleotides not matched to a gene: 11. The CDR3 DNA is TGTGCCAGCAGCTTTGACAGGGATCGTGGAGCTTTCTTT. Amino acid sequence: CASSFDRDRGAFF.

The sample holds a few counts of this clone. V is TRBV5-1 and J is TRBJ2-7, with 8 bases fitting TRBD1. CDR1 and CDR2 from the germline V gene are SGHRS and YFSETQ. V trimming: 0 bases; J trimming: 7 bases; junction bases outside the gene matches: 6. The CDR3 is 14 amino acids. CDR3 DNA sequence: TGCGCCAGCAGCTTGGGACAGGGGAGATATGAGCAGTACTTC. Its protein is CASSLGQGRYEQYF.

This chain uses TRBV29-1 with TRBJ2-7; TRBD2 is a possible D gene (5 bases). The CDR3 is made up of 14 amino acids. Germline V gives CDR1 SQVTM, CDR2 ANQGSEA. V was cut by 4 bases and J by 6 bases, with 19 bases left in between. The CDR3 here is CSVVFVTEGREQYF. In nucleotides, the CDR3 is TGCAGCGTTGTCTTCGTGACCGAGGGTCGCGAGCAGTACTTC.

This clone was detected a few times. CDR3 in amino acids: CASWAGIMNTEAFF. CDR3 DNA: TGTGCCAGCTGGGCAGGTATCATGAACACTGAAGCTTTCTTT. The rearrangement uses TRBV5-5 and TRBJ1-1; D remains ambiguous. Trimming took off 7 bases at V and 0 bases at J, with 13 bases between the two ends. Germline assignment: CDR1 SGHKS and CDR2 YYEKEE (reference sequence). The CDR3 spans 14 residues. Based on the CDR3 plus reference TRBV5-5 and TRBJ1-1, the full variable domain is DAGVTQSPTHLIKTRGQQVTLRCSPISGHKSVSWYQQVLGQGPQFIFQYYEKEERGRGNFPDRFSARQFPNYSSELNVNALLLGDSALYLCASWAGIMNTEAFFGQGTRLTVV.

The chain links TRBV27 to TRBJ2-7, with 10 bases identical to TRBD2. The germline V gene has CDR1 MNHEY and CDR2 SMNVEV (reference sequence). This CDR3 comprises 15 residues. The J segment lost 4 bases and the V segment lost 4 bases, leaving 7 bases of the junction unmatched. The CDR3 bases are TGTGCCAGCAGTTCCCCCCTAGCGGGGGTTTACGAGCAGTACTTC. Translation gives CASSSPLAGVYEQYF.

The V gene is TRBV6-4, the J gene TRBJ1-1, with TRBD1 matching 7 bases. After removal of 5 bases from V and 3 bases from J, the junction contained 6 bases not matched to a gene. The CDR3 is 14 amino acids. The germline V gene has CDR1 MRHNA and CDR2 SNTAGT. The CDR3 region is CASSPSGTDTEAFF. The DNA of the CDR3 is TGTGCCAGCAGTCCGTCCGGGACAGACACTGAAGCTTTCTTT.